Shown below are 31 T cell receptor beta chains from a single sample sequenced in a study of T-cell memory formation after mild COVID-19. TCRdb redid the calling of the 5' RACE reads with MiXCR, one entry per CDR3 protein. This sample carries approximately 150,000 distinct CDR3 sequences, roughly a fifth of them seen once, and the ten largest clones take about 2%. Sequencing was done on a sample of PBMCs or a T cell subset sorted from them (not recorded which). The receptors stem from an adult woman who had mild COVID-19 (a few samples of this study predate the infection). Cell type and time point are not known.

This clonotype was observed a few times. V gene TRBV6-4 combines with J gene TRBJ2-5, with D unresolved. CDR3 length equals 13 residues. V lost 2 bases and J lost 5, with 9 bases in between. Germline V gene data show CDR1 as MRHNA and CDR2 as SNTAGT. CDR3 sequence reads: CASSDTNGETQYF. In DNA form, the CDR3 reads TGTGCCAGCAGTGACACAAACGGGGAGACCCAGTACTTC.

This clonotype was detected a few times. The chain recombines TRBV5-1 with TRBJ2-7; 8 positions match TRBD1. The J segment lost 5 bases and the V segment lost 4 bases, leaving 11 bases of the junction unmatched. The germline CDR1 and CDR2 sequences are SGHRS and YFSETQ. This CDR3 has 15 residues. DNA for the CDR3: TGCGCCAGCAGCACGTTCCCGGGGACAGGTGACGAGCAGTACTTC. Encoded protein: CASSTFPGTGDEQYF.

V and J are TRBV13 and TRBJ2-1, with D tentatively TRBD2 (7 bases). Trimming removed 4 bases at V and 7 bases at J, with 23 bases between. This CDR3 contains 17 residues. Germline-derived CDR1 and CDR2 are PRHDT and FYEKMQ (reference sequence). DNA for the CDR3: TGTGCCAGCAGCTCAGAGAGGGGGGGATCCTTTTGGAATGAGCAGTTCTTC. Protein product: CASSSERGGSFWNEQFF.

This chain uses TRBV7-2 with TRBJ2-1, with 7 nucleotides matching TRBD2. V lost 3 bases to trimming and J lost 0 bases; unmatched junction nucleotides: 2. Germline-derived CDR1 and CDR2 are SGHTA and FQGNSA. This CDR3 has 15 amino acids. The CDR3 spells CASSLLAVSYNEQFF. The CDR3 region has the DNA TGTGCCAGCAGCTTGCTAGCGGTCTCCTACAATGAGCAGTTCTTC.

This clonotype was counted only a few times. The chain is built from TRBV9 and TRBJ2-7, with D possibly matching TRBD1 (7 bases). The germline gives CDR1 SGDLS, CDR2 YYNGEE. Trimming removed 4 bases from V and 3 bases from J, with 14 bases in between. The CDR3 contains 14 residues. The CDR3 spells CASSPRQGGYEQYF. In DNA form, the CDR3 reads TGTGCCAGCAGCCCCAGACAGGGAGGCTACGAGCAGTACTTC.

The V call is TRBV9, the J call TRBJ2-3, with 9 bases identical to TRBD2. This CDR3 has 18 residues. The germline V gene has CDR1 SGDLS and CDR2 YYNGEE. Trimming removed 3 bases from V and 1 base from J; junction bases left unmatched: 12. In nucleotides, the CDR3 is TGTGCCAGCAGCGCCCGCCCGGGGGTAGCGGGGGGCACAGATACGCAGTATTTT. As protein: CASSARPGVAGGTDTQYF.

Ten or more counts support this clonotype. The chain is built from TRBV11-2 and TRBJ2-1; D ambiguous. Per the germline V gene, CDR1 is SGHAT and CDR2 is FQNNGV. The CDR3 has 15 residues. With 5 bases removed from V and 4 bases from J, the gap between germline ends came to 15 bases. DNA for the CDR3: TGTGCCAGCAGCCCCGTCCCATCCCCATACAATGAGCAGTTCTTC. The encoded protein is CASSPVPSPYNEQFF.

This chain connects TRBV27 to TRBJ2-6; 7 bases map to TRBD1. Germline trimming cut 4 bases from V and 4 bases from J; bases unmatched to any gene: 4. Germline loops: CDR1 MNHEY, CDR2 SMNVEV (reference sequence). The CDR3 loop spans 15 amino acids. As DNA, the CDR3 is TGTGCCAGCAGTTCTACAGGGGCCGGGGCCAACGTCCTGACTTTC. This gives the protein CASSSTGAGANVLTF. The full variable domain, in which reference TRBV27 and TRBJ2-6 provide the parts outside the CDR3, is EAQVTQNPRYLITVTGKKLTVTCSQNMNHEYMSWYRQDPGLGLRQIYYSMNVEVTDKGDVPEGYKVSRKEKRNFPLILESPSPNQTSLYFCASSSTGAGANVLTFGAGSRLTVL.

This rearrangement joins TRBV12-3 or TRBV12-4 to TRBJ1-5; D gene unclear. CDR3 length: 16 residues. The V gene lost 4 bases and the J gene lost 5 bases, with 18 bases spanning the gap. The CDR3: CASSSEARNRDQPQHF. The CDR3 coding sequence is TGTGCCAGCAGTTCGGAAGCAAGGAACCGGGATCAGCCCCAGCATTTT.

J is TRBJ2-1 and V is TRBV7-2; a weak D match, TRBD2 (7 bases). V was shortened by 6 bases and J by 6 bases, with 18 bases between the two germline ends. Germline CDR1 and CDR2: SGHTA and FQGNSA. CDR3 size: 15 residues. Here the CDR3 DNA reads TGTGCCAGCAGTGTTAAGGGGGGAGGGGGCAATGAGCAGTTCTTC. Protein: CASSVKGGGGNEQFF.

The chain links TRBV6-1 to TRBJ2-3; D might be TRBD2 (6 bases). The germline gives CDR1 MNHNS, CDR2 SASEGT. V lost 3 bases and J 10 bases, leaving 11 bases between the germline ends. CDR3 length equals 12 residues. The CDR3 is CASSDRREPQYF. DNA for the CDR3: TGTGCCAGCAGTGATCGGAGGGAGCCGCAGTATTTT.

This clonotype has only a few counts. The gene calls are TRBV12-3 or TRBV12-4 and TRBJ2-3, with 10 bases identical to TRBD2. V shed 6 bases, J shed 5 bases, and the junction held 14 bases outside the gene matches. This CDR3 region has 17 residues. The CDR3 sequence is CASRPDEAGGFRDTQYF. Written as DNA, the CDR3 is TGTGCCAGCAGACCCGATGAAGCGGGGGGGTTTAGAGATACGCAGTATTTT.

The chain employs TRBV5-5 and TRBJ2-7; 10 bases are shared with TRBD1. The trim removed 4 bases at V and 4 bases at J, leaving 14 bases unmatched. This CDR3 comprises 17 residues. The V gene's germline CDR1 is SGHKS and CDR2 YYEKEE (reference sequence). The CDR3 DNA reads TGTGCCAGCAGCCCTGGGGCCGGGACAGGGGAAAGGTACGAGCAGTACTTC. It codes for CASSPGAGTGERYEQYF. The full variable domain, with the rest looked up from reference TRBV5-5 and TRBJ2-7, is DAGVTQSPTHLIKTRGQQVTLRCSPISGHKSVSWYQQVLGQGPQFIFQYYEKEERGRGNFPDRFSARQFPNYSSELNVNALLLGDSALYLCASSPGAGTGERYEQYFGPGTRLTVT.

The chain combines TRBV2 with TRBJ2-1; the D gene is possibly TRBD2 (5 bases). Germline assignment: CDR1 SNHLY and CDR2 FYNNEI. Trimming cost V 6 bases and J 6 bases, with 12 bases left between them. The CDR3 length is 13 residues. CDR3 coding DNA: TGTGCCAGCAGCGTCCGGGATGGCAATGAGCAGTTCTTC. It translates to CASSVRDGNEQFF.

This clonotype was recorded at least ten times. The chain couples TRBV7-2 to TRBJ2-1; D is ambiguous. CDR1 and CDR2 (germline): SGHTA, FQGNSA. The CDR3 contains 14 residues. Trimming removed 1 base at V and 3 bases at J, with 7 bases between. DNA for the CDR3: TGTGCCAGCAGCTTAGACCCGAACTACAATGAGCAGTTCTTC. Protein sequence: CASSLDPNYNEQFF. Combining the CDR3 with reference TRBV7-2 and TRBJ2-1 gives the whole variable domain GAGVSQSPSNKVTEKGKDVELRCDPISGHTALYWYRQSLGQGLEFLIYFQGNSAPDKSGLPSDRFSAERTGGSVSTLTIQRTQQEDSAVYLCASSLDPNYNEQFFGPGTRLTVL.

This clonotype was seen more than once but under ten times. The CDR3: CSVELPGTEAFF. CDR3 sequence (DNA): TGCAGCGTTGAACTCCCGGGCACTGAAGCTTTCTTT. The V and J genes are TRBV29-1 and TRBJ1-1; D is ambiguous. Germline V gives CDR1 SQVTM, CDR2 ANQGSEA. The CDR3 consists of 12 residues. Trimming took 2 bases from V and 4 from J, leaving 8 bases between them. Filled out from reference TRBV29-1 and TRBJ1-1, the complete variable domain reads SAVISQKPSRDICQRGTSLTIQCQVDSQVTMMFWYRQQPGQSLTLIATANQGSEATYESGFVIDKFPISRPNLTFSTLTVSNMSPEDSSIYLCSVELPGTEAFFGQGTRLTVV.

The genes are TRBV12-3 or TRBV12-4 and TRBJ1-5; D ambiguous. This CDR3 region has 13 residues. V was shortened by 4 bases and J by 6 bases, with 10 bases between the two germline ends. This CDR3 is CASSSFSGQPQHF. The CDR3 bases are TGTGCCAGCAGTTCGTTCTCAGGTCAGCCCCAGCATTTT.

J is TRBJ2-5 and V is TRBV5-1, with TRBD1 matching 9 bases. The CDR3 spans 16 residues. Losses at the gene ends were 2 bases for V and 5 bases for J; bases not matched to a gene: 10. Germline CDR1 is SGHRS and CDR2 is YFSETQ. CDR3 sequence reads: CASSLATQGARETQYF. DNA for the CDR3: TGCGCCAGCAGCTTAGCTACACAGGGGGCGCGGGAGACCCAGTACTTC.

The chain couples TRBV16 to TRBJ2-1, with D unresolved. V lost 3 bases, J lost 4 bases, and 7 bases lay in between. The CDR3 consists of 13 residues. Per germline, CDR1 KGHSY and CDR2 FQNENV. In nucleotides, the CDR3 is TGTGCCAGCAGCCAGTGGGCATACAATGAGCAGTTCTTC. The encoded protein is CASSQWAYNEQFF.

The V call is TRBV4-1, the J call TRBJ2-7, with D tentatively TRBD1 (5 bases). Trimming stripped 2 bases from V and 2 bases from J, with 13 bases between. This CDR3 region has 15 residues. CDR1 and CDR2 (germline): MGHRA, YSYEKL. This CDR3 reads CASSQMNRPPYEQYF. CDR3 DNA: TGCGCCAGCAGCCAAATGAACAGGCCTCCCTACGAGCAGTACTTC.

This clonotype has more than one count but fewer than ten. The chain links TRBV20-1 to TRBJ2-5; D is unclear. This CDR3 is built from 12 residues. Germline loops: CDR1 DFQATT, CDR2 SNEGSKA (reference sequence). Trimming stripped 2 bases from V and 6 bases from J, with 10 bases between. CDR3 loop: CSARIQRKTQYF. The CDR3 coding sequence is TGCAGTGCTAGAATTCAACGGAAGACCCAGTACTTC.

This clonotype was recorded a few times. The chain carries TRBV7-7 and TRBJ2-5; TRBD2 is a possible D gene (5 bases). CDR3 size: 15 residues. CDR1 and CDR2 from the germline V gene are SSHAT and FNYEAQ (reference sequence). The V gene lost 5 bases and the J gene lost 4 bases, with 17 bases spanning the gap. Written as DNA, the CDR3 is TGTGCCAGCAGCCAAATGGGCCGGACTTCAGAGACCCAGTACTTC. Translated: CASSQMGRTSETQYF.

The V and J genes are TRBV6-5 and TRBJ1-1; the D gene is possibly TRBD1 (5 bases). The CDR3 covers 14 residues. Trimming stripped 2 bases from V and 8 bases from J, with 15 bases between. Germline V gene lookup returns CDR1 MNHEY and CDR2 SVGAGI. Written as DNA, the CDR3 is TGTGCCAGCAGTTACAATTACTGGGGGTCGGAAGCTTTCTTT. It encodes CASSYNYWGSEAFF.

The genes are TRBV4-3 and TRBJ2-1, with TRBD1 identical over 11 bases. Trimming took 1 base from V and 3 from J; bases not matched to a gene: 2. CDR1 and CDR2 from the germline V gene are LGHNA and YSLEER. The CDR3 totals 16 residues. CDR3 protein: CASSQAGTGGYNEQFF. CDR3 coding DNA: TGCGCCAGCAGCCAAGCTGGGACAGGGGGCTACAATGAGCAGTTCTTC.

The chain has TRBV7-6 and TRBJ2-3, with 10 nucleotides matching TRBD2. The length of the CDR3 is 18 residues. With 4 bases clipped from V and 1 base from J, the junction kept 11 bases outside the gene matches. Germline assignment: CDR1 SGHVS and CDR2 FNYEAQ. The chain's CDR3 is CASSSLAGPLSGTDTQYF. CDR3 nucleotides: TGTGCCAGCAGCTCACTAGCGGGGCCTCTTAGTGGCACAGATACGCAGTATTTT. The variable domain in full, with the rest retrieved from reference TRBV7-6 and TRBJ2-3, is GAGVSQSPRYKVTKRGQDVALRCDPISGHVSLYWYRQALGQGPEFLTYFNYEAQQDKSGLPNDRFSAERPEGSISTLTIQRTEQRDSAMYRCASSSLAGPLSGTDTQYFGPGTRLTVL.

For the CDR3, the DNA is TGTGCCAGCAGTCCCCTGACTAGCGGGAGGCGCGAGCAGTACTTC. As protein: CASSPLTSGRREQYF. The V gene is TRBV12-3 or TRBV12-4, the J gene TRBJ2-7; 13 bases are a match to TRBD2. The junction had 7 bases not matched to a gene; V was cut back by 5 bases and J by 6 bases. This CDR3 is built from 15 residues.

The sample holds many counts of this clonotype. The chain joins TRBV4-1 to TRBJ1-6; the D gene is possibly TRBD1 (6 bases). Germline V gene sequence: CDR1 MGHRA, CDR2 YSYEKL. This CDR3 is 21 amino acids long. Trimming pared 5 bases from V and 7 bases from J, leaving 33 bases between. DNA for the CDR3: TGCGCCAGCAGCGCTCAAAGATGGTGGGGTCCATTAGGACAGCAGAATTCACCCCTCCACTTT. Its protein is CASSAQRWWGPLGQQNSPLHF.

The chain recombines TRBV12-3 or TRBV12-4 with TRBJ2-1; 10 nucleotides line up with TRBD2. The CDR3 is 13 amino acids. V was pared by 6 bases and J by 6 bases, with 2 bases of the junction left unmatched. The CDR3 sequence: CASRLAGFNEQFF. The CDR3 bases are TGTGCCAGCAGACTAGCGGGGTTCAATGAGCAGTTCTTC.

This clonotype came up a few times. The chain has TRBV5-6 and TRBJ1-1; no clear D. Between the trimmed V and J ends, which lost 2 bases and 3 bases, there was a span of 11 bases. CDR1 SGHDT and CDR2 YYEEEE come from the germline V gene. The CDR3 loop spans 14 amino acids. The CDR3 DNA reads TGTGCCAGCAGCTTTGGCAGGCTTTACACTGAAGCTTTCTTT. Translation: CASSFGRLYTEAFF.

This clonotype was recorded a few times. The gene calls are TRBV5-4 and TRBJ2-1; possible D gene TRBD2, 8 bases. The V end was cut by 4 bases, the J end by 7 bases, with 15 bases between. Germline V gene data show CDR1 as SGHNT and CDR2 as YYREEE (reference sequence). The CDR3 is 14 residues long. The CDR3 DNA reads TGTGCCAGCAGCCGGGAGGGGGCCGGAAATGAGCAGTTCTTC. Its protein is CASSREGAGNEQFF.

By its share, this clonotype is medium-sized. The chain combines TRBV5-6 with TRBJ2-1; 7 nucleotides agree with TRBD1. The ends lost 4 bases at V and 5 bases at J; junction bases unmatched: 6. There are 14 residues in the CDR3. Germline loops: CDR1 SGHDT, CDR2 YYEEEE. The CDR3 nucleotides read TGTGCCAGCAGCCCGCCGGGACAGCACAATGAGCAGTTCTTC. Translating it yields CASSPPGQHNEQFF. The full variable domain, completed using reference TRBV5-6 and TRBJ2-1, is DAGVTQSPTHLIKTRGQQVTLRCSPKSGHDTVSWYQQALGQGPQFIFQYYEEEERQRGNFPDRFSGHQFPNYSSELNVNALLLGDSALYLCASSPPGQHNEQFFGPGTRLTVL.